A single sample gave rise to the 28 T cell receptor beta chains below, sequenced in a study of graft-versus-host responses after intestinal transplantation. For these TCRs, the target antigens are not known. This table comes from immunoSEQ multiplex PCR, and its TCRdb copy is limited to in-frame clones, with some not included. The data show 96,000 or so clones, 92% seen once. The source was unstimulated CD4+ T cells sorted from spleen or lymph node cells, collected before intestinal transplant. The origin of the receptors is a human donor who received an intestinal transplant.

The rearrangement joins TRBV5-6 to TRBJ2-1; D is ambiguous. Trimming took off 0 bases at V and 6 bases at J, with 10 bases between the two ends. This CDR3 spans 14 amino acids. Germline loops: CDR1 SGHDT, CDR2 YYEEEE. The CDR3 sequence is CASSLVGSGNEQFF. The CDR3 coding sequence is TGTGCCAGCAGCTTGGTAGGCTCAGGCAATGAGCAGTTCTTC.

This chain joins TRBV6-5 and TRBJ1-3; 7 bases are a match to TRBD1. CDR1 is MNHEY and CDR2 is SVGAGI in the germline V gene. The CDR3 has 14 amino acids. CDR3 amino acids: CATCPGGSGNTIYF. The CDR3 region has the DNA TGTGCTACGTGCCCAGGGGGCTCTGGAAACACCATATATTTT.

V and J are TRBV19 and TRBJ2-1, with D uncertain. Germline CDR1 reads LNHDA; CDR2 reads SQIVND (reference sequence). The CDR3 is 16 residues long. Trimming left V 6 bases short and J 4 bases short, with 19 bases between. The CDR3 DNA is TGTGCCAGTAGCCAATCCGGAACAGAAGTATACAATGAGCAGTTCTTC. It translates to CASSQSGTEVYNEQFF.

This chain joins TRBV9 and TRBJ2-3; the D gene is possibly TRBD2 (6 bases). Germline V gives CDR1 SGDLS, CDR2 YYNGEE. Trimming cost V 3 bases and J 2 bases, with 13 bases left between them. This CDR3 has 15 residues. The CDR3 protein is CASSAGVRHTDTQYF. In nucleotides, the CDR3 is TGTGCCAGCAGCGCGGGAGTCAGGCACACAGATACGCAGTATTTT.

The CDR3 region is CASSKDRVTEKLFF. CDR3 DNA sequence: TGTGCCAGCAGTAAAGACAGGGTTACGGAAAAACTGTTTTTT. The chain joins TRBV11-2 to TRBJ1-4; 7 bases agree with TRBD1. The CDR3 runs 14 residues. Unmatched junction bases numbered 9, after V lost 6 bases and J lost 8 bases. Germline V gene sequence: CDR1 SGHAT, CDR2 FQNNGV.

The chain employs TRBV27 and TRBJ1-5; unclear D gene. V gave up 4 bases and J gave up 0 bases, with 7 bases separating them. The germline V gene has CDR1 MNHEY and CDR2 SMNVEV (reference sequence). This CDR3 comprises 14 residues. CDR3: CASSSSSSNQPQHF. The CDR3 bases are TGTGCCAGCAGTTCCTCGTCTAGCAATCAGCCCCAGCATTTT.

The chain recombines TRBV19 with TRBJ2-5; tentative D call: TRBD2 (6 bases). CDR1 and CDR2 from the germline V gene are LNHDA and SQIVND (reference sequence). The CDR3 contains 15 residues. Trimming cost V 11 bases and J 1 base, with 20 bases left between them. CDR3 loop: CASVQVGGSQETQYF. The CDR3 DNA reads TGTGCCTCAGTCCAGGTTGGGGGGAGCCAAGAGACCCAGTACTTC. Drawing the rest from reference TRBV19 and TRBJ2-5, the complete variable domain is DGGITQSPKYLFRKEGQNVTLSCEQNLNHDAMYWYRQDPGQGLRLIYYSQIVNDFQKGDIAEGYSVSREKKESFPLTVTSAQKNPTAFYLCASVQVGGSQETQYFGPGTRLLVL.

This chain links TRBV7-9 with TRBJ2-3; 12 bases fit TRBD2. V dropped 5 bases and J dropped 4; count of bases not matched to a gene: 7. This CDR3 has 16 amino acids. In germline, CDR1 is SEHNR, CDR2 FQNEAQ (reference sequence). Here the CDR3 reads CASSIGTSGFSDTQYF. The CDR3 DNA sequence: TGTGCCAGCAGCATAGGGACTAGCGGGTTTTCAGATACGCAGTATTTT. The variable domain in full, with the rest retrieved from reference TRBV7-9 and TRBJ2-3, is DTGVSQNPRHKITKRGQNVTFRCDPISEHNRLYWYRQTLGQGPEFLTYFQNEAQLEKSRLLSDRFSAERPKGSFSTLEIQRTEQGDSAMYLCASSIGTSGFSDTQYFGPGTRLTVL.

V and J are TRBV7-6 and TRBJ2-2, with 8 bases matching TRBD2. The junction had 11 bases not matched to a gene; V was cut back by 6 bases and J by 5 bases. Per the germline V gene, CDR1 is SGHVS and CDR2 is FNYEAQ. This CDR3 region has 16 residues. The CDR3 DNA is TGTGCCAGCAGTTATACCGGGACTAGTAGGACCGGGGAGCTGTTTTTT. Translated, it gives CASSYTGTSRTGELFF.

This rearrangement joins TRBV9 to TRBJ1-6, with 8 bases that match TRBD1. V shed 3 bases, J shed 8 bases, and the junction held 4 bases outside the gene matches. The CDR3 covers 14 residues. CDR1 is SGDLS and CDR2 is YYNGEE in the germline V gene. The CDR3 DNA sequence: TGTGCCAGCAGCGCGACAGGGGTGGATTCACCCCTCCACTTT. Encoded protein: CASSATGVDSPLHF.

The chain links TRBV5-1 to TRBJ1-1; TRBD1 aligns across 10 bases. The germline V gene has CDR1 SGHRS and CDR2 YFSETQ. Trimming took 4 bases from V and 0 from J; bases not matched to a gene: 6. The CDR3 runs 16 residues. DNA for the CDR3: TGCGCCAGCAGCCCAGGGACAGGGGTCATGAACACTGAAGCTTTCTTT. Protein: CASSPGTGVMNTEAFF.

This chain links TRBV6-1 with TRBJ2-1; D is unresolved. The V gene's germline CDR1 is MNHNS and CDR2 SASEGT. The CDR3 runs to 15 residues. Trimming stripped 6 bases from V and 0 bases from J, with 12 bases between. Here the CDR3 reads CASSLSLLSYNEQFF. CDR3 sequence (DNA): TGTGCCAGCAGCCTCTCCCTACTCTCCTACAATGAGCAGTTCTTC.

The V gene is TRBV7-8, the J gene TRBJ1-5; unclear D gene. V shed 2 bases and J shed 11 bases, with 19 bases lying between them. The CDR3 runs to 15 residues. CDR1 and CDR2 from the germline V gene are SGHVS and FQNEAQ. In nucleotides, the CDR3 is TGTGCCAGCAGCTTATTAAGCGGGTTAGGTTCGACCCAGCATTTT. Translating gives CASSLLSGLGSTQHF.

The V gene is TRBV7-3, the J gene TRBJ2-2, with 8 nucleotides matching TRBD2. This CDR3 is built from 16 residues. J was trimmed by 7 bases and V by 5 bases; bases with no gene match: 12. Germline loops: CDR1 SGHTA, CDR2 FQGTGA. CDR3 sequence: CASSPRGSGVIGELFF. CDR3 bases: TGTGCCAGCAGCCCCCGGGGTAGCGGGGTAATCGGGGAGCTGTTTTTT.

The chain combines TRBV6-6 with TRBJ2-1; 8 bases are shared with TRBD2. The CDR3 length is 14 residues. Germline V gene lookup returns CDR1 MNHNY and CDR2 SVGAGI (reference sequence). V was pared by 7 bases and J by 8 bases, with 10 bases of the junction left unmatched. The CDR3 region has the DNA TGTGCCAGCACGAGGACGGGAGGGCCGCATGAGCAGTTCTTC. Protein sequence: CASTRTGGPHEQFF.

The rearrangement links TRBV18 to TRBJ1-3; tentatively, D is TRBD1 (6 bases). Germline CDR1 is KGHSH and CDR2 is LQKENI. This CDR3 is 17 amino acids long. V was pared by 3 bases and J by 4 bases, with 19 bases between. This chain's CDR3 is CASSPAVDRDLGNTIYF. The DNA of the CDR3 is TGTGCCAGCTCACCTGCGGTGGACAGAGATTTAGGAAACACCATATATTTT.

CDR3 nucleotides: TGTGCCAGCAGCTTGTCGGGAGAGTATGAGCAGTTCTTC. Its translation is CASSLSGEYEQFF. This chain uses TRBV7-2 with TRBJ2-1; a possible D gene is TRBD2 (6 bases). Germline CDR1 and CDR2: SGHTA and FQGNSA. Deletions cut 3 bases from V and 8 bases from J, with 11 bases between. This CDR3 spans 13 amino acids. Supplemented by reference TRBV7-2 and TRBJ2-1, the full variable domain reads GAGVSQSPSNKVTEKGKDVELRCDPISGHTALYWYRQSLGQGLEFLIYFQGNSAPDKSGLPSDRFSAERTGGSVSTLTIQRTQQEDSAVYLCASSLSGEYEQFFGPGTRLTVL.

The V gene is TRBV6-6, the J gene TRBJ1-2; TRBD1 aligns across 7 bases. The germline CDR1 and CDR2 sequences are MNHNY and SVGAGI (reference sequence). V trimming: 0 bases; J trimming: 4 bases; junction bases outside the gene matches: 5. There are 15 residues in the CDR3. The CDR3 DNA is TGTGCCAGCAGTTACTCGACAGGGTGGACCTATGGCTACACCTTC. Translated: CASSYSTGWTYGYTF.

The J gene is TRBJ2-1, the V gene TRBV5-4, with 15 bases aligning to TRBD2. The V and J ends lost 8 bases and 6 bases, in that order; junction bases with no gene match: 6. The CDR3 contains 15 residues. Germline values: CDR1 SGHNT, CDR2 YYREEE (reference sequence). The CDR3 protein is CASTGGLAGGNEQFF. CDR3 nucleotides: TGTGCCAGTACGGGGGGACTAGCGGGAGGCAATGAGCAGTTCTTC.

This rearrangement joins TRBV28 to TRBJ1-6, with a tentative D call TRBD1 (6 bases). Trimming removed 2 bases at V and 9 bases at J, with 14 bases between. Germline V CDR1 and CDR2: MDHEN, SYDVKM. There are 15 residues in the CDR3. The CDR3 DNA reads TGTGCCAGCAGTTTAGTGGACAGAGATTCTTCACCCCTCCACTTT. This sequence encodes CASSLVDRDSSPLHF.

The V and J genes are TRBV27 and TRBJ1-1; 9 bases are a match to TRBD1. Trimming removed 6 bases from V and 4 bases from J; junction bases left unmatched: 6. CDR3 length equals 14 residues. CDR1 MNHEY and CDR2 SMNVEV come from the germline V gene (reference sequence). Here the CDR3 DNA reads TGTGCCAGCAGCTCTGGGACAGGGTTCACTGAAGCTTTCTTT. Its protein is CASSSGTGFTEAFF.

V and J are TRBV28 and TRBJ2-1; D gene ambiguous. Trimming cost V 1 base and J 4 bases, with 11 bases left between them. The CDR3 consists of 15 residues. The V gene's germline CDR1 is MDHEN and CDR2 SYDVKM. CDR3 nucleotides: TGTGCCAGCAGTTTATCAAGGCAGGTATACAATGAGCAGTTCTTC. Protein: CASSLSRQVYNEQFF.

The chain has TRBV5-1 and TRBJ2-5; perhaps TRBD1 as D (5 bases). Trimming pared 5 bases from V and 1 base from J, leaving 12 bases between. From germline, CDR1 is SGHRS and CDR2 YFSETQ. This CDR3 comprises 14 residues. DNA for the CDR3: TGCGCCAGCAGAAATGGACACCCCCAAGAGACCCAGTACTTC. Its translation is CASRNGHPQETQYF.

This chain uses TRBV7-8 with TRBJ1-2; TRBD1 aligns across 10 bases. V gave up 1 base and J gave up 6 bases; unmatched junction bases: 2. The CDR3 has 14 residues. The germline V gene has CDR1 SGHVS and CDR2 FQNEAQ. Here the CDR3 reads CASSLEGTGDGYTF. CDR3 sequence (DNA): TGTGCCAGCAGCTTAGAGGGGACAGGGGATGGCTACACCTTC.

J is TRBJ1-2 and V is TRBV12-2. TRBV12-2 is shown as a pseudogene. The CDR3 covers 12 residues. The CDR3 sequence is CASRSGSYGYTF. The CDR3 DNA follows: TGTGCAAGTCGCTCCGGGTCCTATGGCTACACCTTC.

Worth noting for this clone: The limits of the CDR3 on the DNA are not certain, so only TCRdb's listed CDR3 is given. V gene TRBV7-3 combines with J gene TRBJ2-4; TRBD2, the D gene given by the table, was not confirmed from the DNA. The germline V gene encodes CDR1 SGHTA and CDR2 FQGTGA. The CDR3 totals 14 residues, both ends included. This CDR3 is CASSFGPGGNIQYF.

The chain combines TRBV29-1 with TRBJ1-1; TRBD1 agrees at 8 bases. CDR1 and CDR2 from the germline V gene are SQVTM and ANQGSEA. The CDR3 is 11 residues long. In DNA, the CDR3 is TGCAGGGGACAGGAGAACACTGAAGCTTTCTTT. Residues: CRGQENTEAFF.

This clone was recorded once. V usage is TRBV19 and J usage is TRBJ1-5; D unclear. Germline-derived CDR1 and CDR2 are LNHDA and SQIVND (reference sequence). The CDR3 is 15 residues long. The ends were cut back, 2 bases at V and 0 bases at J, with 8 bases in the middle. CDR3: CASSIREHSNQPQHF. CDR3 sequence (DNA): TGTGCCAGTAGTATAAGAGAGCATAGCAATCAGCCCCAGCATTTT.